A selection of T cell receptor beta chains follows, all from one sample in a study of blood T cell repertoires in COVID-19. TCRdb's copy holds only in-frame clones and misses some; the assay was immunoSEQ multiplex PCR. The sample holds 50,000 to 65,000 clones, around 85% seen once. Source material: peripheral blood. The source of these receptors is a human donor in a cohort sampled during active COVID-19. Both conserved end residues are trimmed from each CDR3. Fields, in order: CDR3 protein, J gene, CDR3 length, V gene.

CDR3: ASSFDRGQPQH
J: TRBJ1-5
length: 11
V: TRBV6-5

CDR3: SVVAPNYGYT
J: TRBJ1-2
length: 10
V: TRBV29-1

CDR3: ASSYLQVDEQY
J: TRBJ2-7
length: 11
V: TRBV6-6

CDR3: ASSHETSGLTVDTQY
J: TRBJ2-3
length: 15
V: TRBV3-1/TRBV3-2

CDR3: ASSSLLTREGKETQY
J: TRBJ2-5
length: 15
V: TRBV28

CDR3: ASKGQGGQETQY
J: TRBJ2-5
length: 12
V: TRBV11-3

CDR3: ASSPSLAGRAEQY
J: TRBJ2-7
length: 13
V: TRBV27

CDR3: ASKLQGADTQY
J: TRBJ2-3
length: 11
V: TRBV5-1

CDR3: ASSLQAGGSSYEQY
J: TRBJ2-7
length: 14
V: TRBV7-2

CDR3: ASSLGDGIYNEQF
J: TRBJ2-1
length: 13
V: TRBV5-1

CDR3: ASGLGGDRGVKQY
J: TRBJ2-7
length: 13
V: TRBV12-5

CDR3: ASSLVSGVNEQF
J: TRBJ2-1
length: 12
V: TRBV5-1

CDR3: ASSLVRGAGANVLT
J: TRBJ2-6
length: 14
V: TRBV11-2

CDR3: ASSSLGTEAF
J: TRBJ1-1
length: 10
V: TRBV10-2

CDR3: ASEGQINQPQH
J: TRBJ1-5
length: 11
V: TRBV19

CDR3: ASSLYSNYGYT
J: TRBJ1-2
length: 11
V: TRBV27

CDR3: ASSPPAGEAF
J: TRBJ1-1
length: 10
V: TRBV18

CDR3: ASSQDTRQANQPQH
J: TRBJ1-5
length: 14
V: TRBV3-1/TRBV3-2

CDR3: ASSLNRGGGEKLF
J: TRBJ1-4
length: 13
V: TRBV11-3

CDR3: ASSDRVGSAF
J: TRBJ1-1
length: 10
V: TRBV12-3/TRBV12-4

CDR3: ASSPSAGGSTEAF
J: TRBJ1-1
length: 13
V: TRBV18

CDR3: ASSPMRRSLNEKLF
J: TRBJ1-4
length: 14
V: TRBV27

CDR3: ASSAPPTGGTGELF
J: TRBJ2-2
length: 14
V: TRBV9

CDR3: ASFRSGRTPGEQY
J: TRBJ2-7
length: 13
V: TRBV21-1

CDR3: ATSDPRGRKGYT
J: TRBJ1-2
length: 12
V: TRBV24-1

CDR3: ASSQEGQGDGELF
J: TRBJ2-2
length: 13
V: TRBV4-1

CDR3: ASSGGYGYT
J: TRBJ1-2
length: 9
V: TRBV28

CDR3: ATSRAGSGANVLT
J: TRBJ2-6
length: 13
V: TRBV15

CDR3: ASSSLAGGATSYEQY
J: TRBJ2-7
length: 15
V: TRBV28

CDR3: ASSQAPGQRDGYT
J: TRBJ1-2
length: 13
V: TRBV7-9

CDR3: ASSRQASSYNEQF
J: TRBJ2-1
length: 13
V: TRBV5-1

CDR3: ASSAPGSSYNEQF
J: TRBJ2-1
length: 13
V: TRBV28

CDR3: ATSRAGTASLGNQPQH
J: TRBJ1-5
length: 16
V: TRBV15

CDR3: ASSTMGLAGTTDTQY
J: TRBJ2-3
length: 15
V: TRBV7-2

CDR3: AISSPDRSGSEAF
J: TRBJ1-1
length: 13
V: TRBV10-3

CDR3: ASSERGDDTEAF
J: TRBJ1-1
length: 12
V: TRBV6-1

CDR3: ASSLARERSWRNEQF
J: TRBJ2-1
length: 15
V: TRBV7-9

CDR3: ASSFSGNYGYT
J: TRBJ1-2
length: 11
V: TRBV27

CDR3: ASSPDRDQPQH
J: TRBJ1-5
length: 11
V: TRBV18

CDR3: ASSLGDSETQY
J: TRBJ2-5
length: 11
V: TRBV5-1

CDR3: ASSSDTYYYEQY
J: TRBJ2-7
length: 12
V: TRBV7-2

CDR3: ARGGPQH
J: TRBJ1-5
length: 7
V: TRBV6-4

CDR3: ASSVEGTGTDTQY
J: TRBJ2-3
length: 13
V: TRBV9

CDR3: ASSHQGLAITYEQY
J: TRBJ2-7
length: 14
V: TRBV4-1

CDR3: ASSPRGGSQPQH
J: TRBJ1-5
length: 12
V: TRBV5-1

CDR3: ASSLGAGGPNEQY
J: TRBJ2-7
length: 13
V: TRBV5-4

CDR3: ASSAMTEDEQY
J: TRBJ2-7
length: 11
V: TRBV5-1

CDR3: ASSPRTVNTEAF
J: TRBJ1-1
length: 12
V: TRBV9

CDR3: SVGGRGTGELF
J: TRBJ2-2
length: 11
V: TRBV29-1

CDR3: ASSRRGPGRQETQY
J: TRBJ2-5
length: 14
V: TRBV18

CDR3: ASSDSSAEGYT
J: TRBJ1-2
length: 11
V: TRBV5-4

CDR3: ASSLTRLTGELF
J: TRBJ2-2
length: 12
V: TRBV7-3

CDR3: ASRTGFGNEQF
J: TRBJ2-1
length: 11
V: TRBV6-5

CDR3: ASKVTTSGLANTGELF
J: TRBJ2-2
length: 16
V: TRBV19